This is a list of T cell receptor beta chains from one sample in a study of T cell changes during pregnancy in multiple sclerosis. TCRdb's table, derived via immunoSEQ multiplex PCR, lists solely in-frame clones and lacks some. The sample includes under 75,000 clones, under 95% of them seen just once. Material: peripheral blood, obtained in the third trimester of pregnancy. The source is a female donor in good health, enrolled as a control in a pregnancy study. Each CDR3 is given with its conserved first and last residue. A D gene is named only where the DNA matches it firmly. Size is stated for part of the rows, as once, few or many counts, or as a class when the clone is expanded.

D: .
size: .
J: TRBJ1-6
V: TRBV5-6
DNA: TGTGCCAGCAGCCGGACAGCACTGGGACAACCCCTCCACTTT
CDR3: CASSRTALGQPLHF

D: TRBD2
size: .
J: TRBJ2-1
V: TRBV4-2
DNA: TGTGCCAGCAGCCAGGCTAGCGGGGGGAGCAATGAGCAGTTCTTC
CDR3: CASSQASGGSNEQFF

D: TRBD1
size: once
J: TRBJ1-4
V: TRBV9
DNA: TGTGCCAGCAGCGGTTCCGGGACAGGCGCTGAAAAACTGTTTTTT
CDR3: CASSGSGTGAEKLFF

D: TRBD1
size: .
J: TRBJ1-6
V: TRBV5-1
DNA: TGCGCCAGCAGCTACGACGGGACAGGGAATAATTCACCCCTCCACTTT
CDR3: CASSYDGTGNNSPLHF

D: TRBD2
size: .
J: TRBJ2-7
V: TRBV30
DNA: TGTGCCTCCGGGACTAGCGGAAATACCTACGAGCAGTACTTC
CDR3: CASGTSGNTYEQYF

D: .
size: .
J: TRBJ2-5
V: TRBV4-2
DNA: TGTGCCAGCAGCCAAGAATGGAGCAGAGAGACCCAGTACTTC
CDR3: CASSQEWSRETQYF

D: TRBD1
size: few
J: TRBJ2-7
V: TRBV6-1
DNA: TGTGCCAGCAGTGAAGGACAGGGGGGGGACGAGCAGTACTTC
CDR3: CASSEGQGGDEQYF

D: TRBD1
size: .
J: TRBJ1-3
V: TRBV4-2
DNA: TGTGCCAGCAGCCAAGAACAGGGGGCTGGAAACACCATATATTTT
CDR3: CASSQEQGAGNTIYF

D: .
size: .
J: TRBJ1-2
V: TRBV28
DNA: TGTGCCAGCAGTTCCCCCGGGTCTAACTATGGCTACACCTTC
CDR3: CASSSPGSNYGYTF

D: .
size: .
J: TRBJ2-2
V: TRBV7-2
DNA: TGTGCCAGCAGCTCCCGACACAGGAACACCGGGGAGCTGTTTTTT
CDR3: CASSSRHRNTGELFF

D: .
size: .
J: TRBJ2-1
V: TRBV30
DNA: TGTGCCTGGAGTGTTAAAGAGCAGTTCTTC
CDR3: CAWSVKEQFF

D: TRBD1
size: once
J: TRBJ2-1
V: TRBV7-8
DNA: TGTGCCAGCAGCTTCCCAGGGGGCTCTACAATTCATGAGCAGTTCTTC
CDR3: CASSFPGGSTIHEQFF

D: TRBD1
size: .
J: TRBJ2-2
V: TRBV7-3
DNA: TGTGCCAGCAGCTTACCCGGGACAGGGGGAACCGGGGAGCTGTTTTTT
CDR3: CASSLPGTGGTGELFF

D: TRBD1
size: .
J: TRBJ1-2
V: TRBV6-1
DNA: TGTGCCAGCAGTGAAGGGGGACAGGTCTATGGCTACACCTTC
CDR3: CASSEGGQVYGYTF

D: TRBD1
size: .
J: TRBJ1-6
V: TRBV13
DNA: TGTGCCAGCACCAAGGACAGGGGGTTAAGTTCACCCCTCCACTTT
CDR3: CASTKDRGLSSPLHF

D: .
size: .
J: TRBJ2-5
V: TRBV27
DNA: TGTGCCACCATCGACAGGCAAGAGACCCAGTACTTC
CDR3: CATIDRQETQYF

D: .
size: .
J: TRBJ1-2
V: TRBV5-6
DNA: TGTGCCAGCAGCACCGACGGGGGAGGTAAAGAGAACTATGGCTACACCTTC
CDR3: CASSTDGGGKENYGYTF

D: TRBD1
size: .
J: TRBJ1-6
V: TRBV15
DNA: TGTGCCACCAGCAGAAGCAGGGGGGATAATTCACCCCTCCACTTT
CDR3: CATSRSRGDNSPLHF

D: .
size: .
J: TRBJ2-6
V: TRBV27
DNA: TGTGCCAGCAGTACCGTGACTTTCTCTGGGGCCAACGTCCTGACTTTC
CDR3: CASSTVTFSGANVLTF

D: .
size: .
J: TRBJ2-7
V: TRBV29-1
DNA: TGCAGCGTTGATGGGCGTGGTCCCTCCGAGCAGTACTTC
CDR3: CSVDGRGPSEQYF

D: .
size: .
J: TRBJ1-2
V: TRBV28
DNA: TGTGCCAGCAGCTATTCCGCGAGGGATGGCTACACCTTC
CDR3: CASSYSARDGYTF

D: .
size: .
J: TRBJ2-3
V: TRBV4-2
DNA: TGTGCCAGCAGCCAAGACTTGTGGCCAGATACGCAGTATTTT
CDR3: CASSQDLWPDTQYF

D: TRBD1
size: .
J: TRBJ2-3
V: TRBV7-2
DNA: TGTGCCAGCAGCCCGCAGGGGGCCCTCACAGATACGCAGTATTTT
CDR3: CASSPQGALTDTQYF